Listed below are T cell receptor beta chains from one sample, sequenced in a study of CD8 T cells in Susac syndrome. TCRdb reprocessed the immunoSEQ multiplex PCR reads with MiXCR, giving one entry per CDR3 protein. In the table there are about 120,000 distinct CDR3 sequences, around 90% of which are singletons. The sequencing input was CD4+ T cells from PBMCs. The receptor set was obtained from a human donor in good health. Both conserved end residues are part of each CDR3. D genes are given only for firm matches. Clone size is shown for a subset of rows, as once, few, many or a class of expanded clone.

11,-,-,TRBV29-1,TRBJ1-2,CSATALYGYTF,TGCAGCGCGACAGCGCTCTATGGCTACACCTTC
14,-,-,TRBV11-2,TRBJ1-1,CASSPRAENTEAFF,TGTGCCAGCAGCCCCAGGGCAGAGAACACTGAAGCTTTCTTT
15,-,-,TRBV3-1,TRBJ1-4,CASSLTYTTNEKLFF,TGTGCCAGCAGCCTTACGTATACAACTAATGAAAAACTGTTTTTT
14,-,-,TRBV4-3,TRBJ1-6,CASSQWEGNSPLHF,TGCGCCAGCAGCCAATGGGAGGGTAATTCACCCCTCCACTTT
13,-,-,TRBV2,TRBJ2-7,CASKQELSYEQYF,TGTGCCAGCAAGCAGGAACTTTCCTACGAGCAGTACTTC
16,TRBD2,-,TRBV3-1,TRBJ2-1,CASSPLTSGPYNEQFF,TGTGCCAGCAGCCCCCTCACTAGCGGGCCATACAATGAGCAGTTCTTC
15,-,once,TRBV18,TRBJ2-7,CASSPRERQVHEQYF,TGTGCCAGCTCACCTAGAGAGAGGCAGGTCCACGAGCAGTACTTC
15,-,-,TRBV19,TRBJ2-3,CASRIRGGLTDTQYF,TGTGCCAGTAGGATTCGCGGGGGCCTCACAGATACGCAGTATTTT
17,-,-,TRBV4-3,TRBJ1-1,CASSQGSASLMNTEAFF,TGCGCCAGCAGCCAAGGGTCAGCTTCCCTCATGAACACTGAAGCTTTCTTT
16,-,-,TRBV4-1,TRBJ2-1,CASRQEKPGINNEQFF,TGCGCCAGCAGACAAGAAAAGCCGGGGATCAACAATGAGCAGTTCTTC
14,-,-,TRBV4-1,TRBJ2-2,CASRVGLSTGELFF,TGCGCCAGCAGAGTAGGACTGAGCACCGGGGAGCTGTTTTTT
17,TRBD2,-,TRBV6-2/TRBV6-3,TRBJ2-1,CASSPGTSGVTYNEQFF,TGTGCCAGCAGCCCCGGGACTAGCGGGGTGACCTACAATGAGCAGTTCTTC
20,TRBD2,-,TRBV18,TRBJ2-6,CASSPSEVTGGGSGANVLTF,TGTGCCAGCTCACCCTCAGAGGTGACGGGAGGCGGCTCTGGGGCCAACGTCCTGACTTTC
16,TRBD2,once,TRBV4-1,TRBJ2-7,CASSQDPSGRAYEQYF,TGCGCCAGCAGCCAAGATCCTAGCGGGAGGGCCTACGAGCAGTACTTC
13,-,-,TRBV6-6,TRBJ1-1,CASSYSVNTEAFF,TGTGCCAGCAGTTACTCGGTGAACACTGAAGCTTTCTTT
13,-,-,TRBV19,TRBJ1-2,CASSPGGGYGYTF,TGTGCCAGTAGCCCCGGGGGGGGCTATGGCTACACCTTC
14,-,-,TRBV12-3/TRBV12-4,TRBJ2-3,CASSVGRGTDTQYF,TGTGCCAGCAGTGTGGGCAGGGGCACAGATACGCAGTATTTT
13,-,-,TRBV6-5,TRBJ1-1,CASKPSGYTEAFF,TGTGCCAGCAAACCATCTGGGTACACTGAAGCTTTCTTT
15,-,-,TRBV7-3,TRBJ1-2,CASSLTSSAGYGYTF,TGTGCCAGCAGCTTAACGTCGTCAGCCGGGTATGGCTACACCTTC
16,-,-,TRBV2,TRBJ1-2,CASSEDIPGANYGYTF,TGTGCCAGCAGTGAAGACATTCCCGGGGCGAACTATGGCTACACCTTC
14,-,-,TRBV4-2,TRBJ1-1,CASSPPGAITEAFF,TGTGCCAGCAGCCCCCCGGGGGCAATCACTGAAGCTTTCTTT
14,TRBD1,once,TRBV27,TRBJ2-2,CASSMGQYTGELFF,TGTGCCAGCAGTATGGGACAGTACACCGGGGAGCTGTTTTTT
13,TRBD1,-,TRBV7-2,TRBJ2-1,CASSTGGLNEQFF,TGTGCCAGCAGCACAGGGGGGCTCAATGAGCAGTTCTTC
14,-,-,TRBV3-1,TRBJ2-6,CASSPTNGANVLTF,TGTGCCAGCAGCCCCACCAATGGGGCCAACGTCCTGACTTTC